This T cell receptor (beta chain) was identified during a study of T cell repertoires in cytomegalovirus infection. Study observations and caveats: What dominated the ex vivo response were HLA-C-restricted CMV-specific TCR beta clonotypes.

TCRdb used MiXCR to reprocess the reads, holding one entry per CDR3 protein. The data hold about 920,000 distinct CDR3 sequences, with roughly 31% observed a single time. Comments on this clonotype: Its antigen is not known.

This sequence was found in a human donor in good health (CMV status not recorded). Some clones in this sample may be carry-over from other donors' samples. The sample in question was cultured CD8+ T cells from PBMCs, obtained from culture after CMV antigen stimulation.

The CDR3 DNA follows: TGTGCCAGCAATATCCCCACCCGGCAGGGGGGACGGGAGTACGTC. Translating it yields CASNIPTRQGGREYV. The V call is TRBV28, the J call TRBJ2-7; tentative D call: TRBD1 (7 bases). Per germline, CDR1 MDHEN and CDR2 SYDVKM. The CDR3 covers 15 residues. V lost 7 bases to trimming and J lost 11 bases, with 27 bases between them.